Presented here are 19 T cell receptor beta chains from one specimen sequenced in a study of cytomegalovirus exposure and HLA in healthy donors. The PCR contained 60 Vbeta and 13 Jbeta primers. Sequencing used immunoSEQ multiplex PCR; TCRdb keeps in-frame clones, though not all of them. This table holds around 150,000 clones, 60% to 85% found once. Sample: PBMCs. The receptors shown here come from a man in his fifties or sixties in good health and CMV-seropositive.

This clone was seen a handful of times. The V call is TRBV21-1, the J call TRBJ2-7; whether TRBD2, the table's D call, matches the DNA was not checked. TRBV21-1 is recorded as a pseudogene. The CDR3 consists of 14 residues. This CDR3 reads CASSEEDSTYEQYF. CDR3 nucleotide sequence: TGTGCCAGCAGCGAAGAAGACTCGACCTACGAGCAGTACTTC.

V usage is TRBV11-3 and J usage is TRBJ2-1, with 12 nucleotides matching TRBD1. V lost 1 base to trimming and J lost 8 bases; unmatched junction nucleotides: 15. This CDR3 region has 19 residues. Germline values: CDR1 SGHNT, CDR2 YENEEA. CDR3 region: CASSLGFLGSGQGADEQFF. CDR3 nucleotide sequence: TGTGCCAGCAGCTTAGGGTTTTTGGGTTCGGGACAGGGGGCCGATGAGCAGTTCTTC.

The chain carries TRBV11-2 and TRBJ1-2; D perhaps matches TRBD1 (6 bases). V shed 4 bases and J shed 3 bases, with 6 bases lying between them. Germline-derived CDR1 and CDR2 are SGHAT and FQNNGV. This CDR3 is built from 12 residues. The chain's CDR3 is CASSSGDYGYTF. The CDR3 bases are TGTGCCAGCAGCTCAGGGGACTATGGCTACACCTTC.

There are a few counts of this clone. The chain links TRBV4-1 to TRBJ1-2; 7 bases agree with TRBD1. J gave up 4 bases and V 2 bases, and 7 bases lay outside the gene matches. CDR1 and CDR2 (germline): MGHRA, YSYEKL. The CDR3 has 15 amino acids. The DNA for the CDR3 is TGCGCCAGCAGCCAAAGCAGGGGGTCGGGCTATGGCTACACCTTC. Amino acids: CASSQSRGSGYGYTF.

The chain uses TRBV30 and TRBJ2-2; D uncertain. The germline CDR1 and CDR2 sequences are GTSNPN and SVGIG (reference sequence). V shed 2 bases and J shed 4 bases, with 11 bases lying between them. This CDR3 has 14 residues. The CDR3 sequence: CAWSILASTGELFF. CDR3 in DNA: TGTGCCTGGAGTATATTAGCCTCCACCGGGGAGCTGTTTTTT. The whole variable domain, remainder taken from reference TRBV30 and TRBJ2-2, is SQTIHQWPATLVQPVGSPLSLECTVEGTSNPNLYWYRQAAGRGLQLLFYSVGIGQISSEVPQNLSASRPQDRQFILSSKKLLLSDSGFYLCAWSILASTGELFFGEGSRLTVL.

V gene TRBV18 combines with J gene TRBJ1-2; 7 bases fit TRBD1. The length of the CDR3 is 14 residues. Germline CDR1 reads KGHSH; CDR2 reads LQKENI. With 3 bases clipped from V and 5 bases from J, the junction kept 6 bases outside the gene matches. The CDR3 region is CASSPETGPYGYTF. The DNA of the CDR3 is TGTGCCAGCTCACCCGAGACAGGGCCATATGGCTACACCTTC. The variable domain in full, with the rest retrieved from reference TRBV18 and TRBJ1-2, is NAGVMQNPRHLVRRRGQEARLRCSPMKGHSHVYWYRQLPEEGLKFMVYLQKENIIDESGMPKERFSAEFPKEGPSILRIQQVVRGDSAAYFCASSPETGPYGYTFGSGTRLTVV.

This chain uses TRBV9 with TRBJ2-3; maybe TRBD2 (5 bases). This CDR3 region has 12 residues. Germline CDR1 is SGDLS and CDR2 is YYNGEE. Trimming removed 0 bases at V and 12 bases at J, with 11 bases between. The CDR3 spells CASSVERYPQYF. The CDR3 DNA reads TGTGCCAGCAGCGTAGAGCGGTATCCTCAGTATTTT. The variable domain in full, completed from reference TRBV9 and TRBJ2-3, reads DSGVTQTPKHLITATGQRVTLRCSPRSGDLSVYWYQQSLDQGLQFLIQYYNGEERAKGNILERFSAQQFPDLHSELNLSSLELGDSALYFCASSVERYPQYFGPGTRLTVL.

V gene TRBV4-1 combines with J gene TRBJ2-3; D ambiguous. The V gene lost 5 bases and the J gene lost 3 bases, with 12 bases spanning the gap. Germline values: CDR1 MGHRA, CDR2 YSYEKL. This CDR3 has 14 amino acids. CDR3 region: CASSIRYLTDTQYF. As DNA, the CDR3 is TGCGCCAGCAGCATCCGCTACTTGACAGATACGCAGTATTTT.

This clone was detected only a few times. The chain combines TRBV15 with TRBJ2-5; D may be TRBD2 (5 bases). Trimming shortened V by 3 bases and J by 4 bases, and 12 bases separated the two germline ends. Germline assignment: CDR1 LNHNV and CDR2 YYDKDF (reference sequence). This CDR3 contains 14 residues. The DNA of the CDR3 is TGTGCCACCAGCAGGGAGGACCTCCCAGAGACCCAGTACTTC. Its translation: CATSREDLPETQYF.

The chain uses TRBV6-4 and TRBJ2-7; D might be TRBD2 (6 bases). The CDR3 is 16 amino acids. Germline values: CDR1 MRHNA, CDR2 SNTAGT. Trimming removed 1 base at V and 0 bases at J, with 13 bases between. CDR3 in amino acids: CASSDYGRDDSYEQYF. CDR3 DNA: TGTGCCAGCAGTGACTATGGGCGGGACGACTCCTACGAGCAGTACTTC.

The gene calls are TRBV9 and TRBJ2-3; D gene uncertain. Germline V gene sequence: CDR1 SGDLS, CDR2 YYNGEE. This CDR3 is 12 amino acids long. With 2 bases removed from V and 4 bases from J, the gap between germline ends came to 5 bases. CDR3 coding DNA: TGTGCCAGCAGCGTCCTTCCAGATACGCAGTATTTT. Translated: CASSVLPDTQYF.

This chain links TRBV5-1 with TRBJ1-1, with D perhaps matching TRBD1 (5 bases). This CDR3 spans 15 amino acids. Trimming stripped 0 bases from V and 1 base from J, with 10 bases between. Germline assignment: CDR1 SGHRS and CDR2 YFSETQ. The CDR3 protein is CASSLVPGGNTEAFF. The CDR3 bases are TGCGCCAGCAGCTTGGTTCCGGGGGGGAACACTGAAGCTTTCTTT.

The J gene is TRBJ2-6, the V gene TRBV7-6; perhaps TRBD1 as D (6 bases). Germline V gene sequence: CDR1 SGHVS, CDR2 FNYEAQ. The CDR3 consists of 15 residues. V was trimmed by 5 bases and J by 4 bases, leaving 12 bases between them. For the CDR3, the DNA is TGTGCCAGCAGCGCACAGGGCGGCGGGGCCAACGTCCTGACTTTC. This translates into CASSAQGGGANVLTF.

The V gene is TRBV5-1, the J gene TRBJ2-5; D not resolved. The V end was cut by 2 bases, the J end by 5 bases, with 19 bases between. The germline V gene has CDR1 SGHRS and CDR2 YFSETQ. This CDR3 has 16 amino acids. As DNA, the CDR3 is TGCGCCAGCAGCTTACAGACGGTTTCACCACGGGAGACCCAGTACTTC. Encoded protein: CASSLQTVSPRETQYF.

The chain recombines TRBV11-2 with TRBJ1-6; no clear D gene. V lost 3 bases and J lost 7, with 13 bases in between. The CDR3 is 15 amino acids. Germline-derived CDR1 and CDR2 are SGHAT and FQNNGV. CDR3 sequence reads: CASSFLYSGNSPLHF. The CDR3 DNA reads TGTGCCAGCAGCTTTCTTTACAGTGGGAATTCACCCCTCCACTTT.

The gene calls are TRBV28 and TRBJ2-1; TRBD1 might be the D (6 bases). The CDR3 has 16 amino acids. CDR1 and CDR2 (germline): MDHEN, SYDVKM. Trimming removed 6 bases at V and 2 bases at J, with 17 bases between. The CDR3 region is CASRQSGQPPYNEQFF. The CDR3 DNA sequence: TGTGCCAGCAGACAAAGTGGACAGCCCCCCTACAATGAGCAGTTCTTC.

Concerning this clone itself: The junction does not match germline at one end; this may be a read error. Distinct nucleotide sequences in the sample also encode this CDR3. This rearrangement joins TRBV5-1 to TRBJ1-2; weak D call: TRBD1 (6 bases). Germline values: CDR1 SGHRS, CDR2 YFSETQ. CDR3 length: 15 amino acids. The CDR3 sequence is CASSLTDRRAYGYTF. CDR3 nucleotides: TGTGCCAGCAGCTTGACCGACAGGCGAGCTTATGGCTACACCTTC.

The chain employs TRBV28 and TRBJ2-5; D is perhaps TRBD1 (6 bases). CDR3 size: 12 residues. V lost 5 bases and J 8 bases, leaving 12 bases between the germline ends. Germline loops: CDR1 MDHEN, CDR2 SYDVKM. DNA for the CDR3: TGTGCCAGCAGTCGCCCACAGGGAACCCAGTACTTC. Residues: CASSRPQGTQYF.

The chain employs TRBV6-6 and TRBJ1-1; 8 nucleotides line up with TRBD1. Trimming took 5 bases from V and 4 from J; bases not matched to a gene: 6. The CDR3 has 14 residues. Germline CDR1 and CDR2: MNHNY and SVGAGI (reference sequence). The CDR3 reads CASSRRTGPTEAFF. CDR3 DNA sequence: TGTGCCAGCAGTCGAAGGACAGGGCCCACTGAAGCTTTCTTT.